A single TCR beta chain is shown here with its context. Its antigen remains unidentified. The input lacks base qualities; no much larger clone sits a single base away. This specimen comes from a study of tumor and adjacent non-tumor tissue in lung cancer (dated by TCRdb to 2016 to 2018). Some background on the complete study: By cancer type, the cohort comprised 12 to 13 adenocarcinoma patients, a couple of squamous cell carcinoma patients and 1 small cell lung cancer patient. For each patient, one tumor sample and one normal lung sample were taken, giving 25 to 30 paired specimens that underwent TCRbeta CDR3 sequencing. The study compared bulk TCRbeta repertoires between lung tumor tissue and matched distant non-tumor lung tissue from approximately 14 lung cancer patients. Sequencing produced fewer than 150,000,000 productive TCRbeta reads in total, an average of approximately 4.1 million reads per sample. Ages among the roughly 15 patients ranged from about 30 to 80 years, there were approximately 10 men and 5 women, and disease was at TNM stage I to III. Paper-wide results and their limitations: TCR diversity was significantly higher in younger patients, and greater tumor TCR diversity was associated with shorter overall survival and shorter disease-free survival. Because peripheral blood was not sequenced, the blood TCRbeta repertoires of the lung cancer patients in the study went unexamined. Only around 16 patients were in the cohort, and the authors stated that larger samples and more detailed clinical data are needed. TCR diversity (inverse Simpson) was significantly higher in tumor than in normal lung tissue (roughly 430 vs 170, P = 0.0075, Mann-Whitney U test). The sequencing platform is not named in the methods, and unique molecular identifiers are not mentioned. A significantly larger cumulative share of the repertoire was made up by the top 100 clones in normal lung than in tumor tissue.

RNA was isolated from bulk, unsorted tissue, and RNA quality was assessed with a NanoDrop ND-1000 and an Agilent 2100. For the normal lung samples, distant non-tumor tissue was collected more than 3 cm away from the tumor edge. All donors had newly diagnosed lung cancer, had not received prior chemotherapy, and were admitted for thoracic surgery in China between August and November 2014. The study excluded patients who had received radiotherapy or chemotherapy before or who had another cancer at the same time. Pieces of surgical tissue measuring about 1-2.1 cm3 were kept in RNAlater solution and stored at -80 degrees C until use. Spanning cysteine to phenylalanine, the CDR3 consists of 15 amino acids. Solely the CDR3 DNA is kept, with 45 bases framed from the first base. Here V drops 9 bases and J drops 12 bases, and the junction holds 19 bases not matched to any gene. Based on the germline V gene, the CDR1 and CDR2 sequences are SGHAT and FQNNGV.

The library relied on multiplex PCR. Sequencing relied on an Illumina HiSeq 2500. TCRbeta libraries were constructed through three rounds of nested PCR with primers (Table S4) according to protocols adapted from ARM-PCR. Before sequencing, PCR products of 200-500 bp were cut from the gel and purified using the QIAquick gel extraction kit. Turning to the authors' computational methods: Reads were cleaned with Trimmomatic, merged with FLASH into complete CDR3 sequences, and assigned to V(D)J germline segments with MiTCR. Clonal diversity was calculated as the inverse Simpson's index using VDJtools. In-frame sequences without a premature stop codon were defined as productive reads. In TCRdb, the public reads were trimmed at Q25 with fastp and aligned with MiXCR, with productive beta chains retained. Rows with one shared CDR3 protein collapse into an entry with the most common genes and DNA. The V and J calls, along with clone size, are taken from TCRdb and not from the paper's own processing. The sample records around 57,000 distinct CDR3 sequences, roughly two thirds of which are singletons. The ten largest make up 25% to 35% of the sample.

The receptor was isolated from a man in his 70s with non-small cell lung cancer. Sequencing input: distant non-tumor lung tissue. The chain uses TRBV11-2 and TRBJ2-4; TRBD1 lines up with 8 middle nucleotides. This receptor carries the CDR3 CASRFSPRQGWPQYF. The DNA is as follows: TGTGCCAGTAGATTTTCCCCGAGACAGGGGTGGCCTCAGTACTTC.